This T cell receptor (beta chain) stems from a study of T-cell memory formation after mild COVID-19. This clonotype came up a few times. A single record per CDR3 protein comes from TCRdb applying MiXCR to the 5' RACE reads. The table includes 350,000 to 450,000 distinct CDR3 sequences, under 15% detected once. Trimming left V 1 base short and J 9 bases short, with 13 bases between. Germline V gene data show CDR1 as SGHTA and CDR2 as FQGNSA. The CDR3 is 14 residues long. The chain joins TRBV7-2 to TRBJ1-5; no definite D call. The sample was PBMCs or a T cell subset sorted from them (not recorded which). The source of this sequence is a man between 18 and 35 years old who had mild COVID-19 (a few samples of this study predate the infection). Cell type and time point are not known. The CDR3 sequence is CASSLGPALPPQHF. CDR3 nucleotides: TGTGCCAGCAGCTTAGGGCCAGCTCTCCCGCCCCAGCATTTT.